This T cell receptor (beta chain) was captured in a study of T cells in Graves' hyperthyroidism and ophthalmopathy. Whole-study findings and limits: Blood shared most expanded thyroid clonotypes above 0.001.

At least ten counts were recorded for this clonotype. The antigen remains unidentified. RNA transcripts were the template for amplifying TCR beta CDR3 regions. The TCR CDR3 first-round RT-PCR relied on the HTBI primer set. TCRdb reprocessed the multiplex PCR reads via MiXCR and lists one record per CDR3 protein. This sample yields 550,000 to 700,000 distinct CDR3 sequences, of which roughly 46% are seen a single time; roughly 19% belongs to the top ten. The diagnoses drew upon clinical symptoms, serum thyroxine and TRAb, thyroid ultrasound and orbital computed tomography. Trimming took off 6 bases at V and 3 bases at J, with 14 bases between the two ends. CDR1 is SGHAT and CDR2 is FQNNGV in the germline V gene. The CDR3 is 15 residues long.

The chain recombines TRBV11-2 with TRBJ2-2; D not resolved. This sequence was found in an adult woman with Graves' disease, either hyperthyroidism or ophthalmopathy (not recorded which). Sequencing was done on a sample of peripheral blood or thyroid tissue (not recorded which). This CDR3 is CASRPVGRDTGELFF. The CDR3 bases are TGTGCCAGCAGACCTGTCGGACGGGACACCGGGGAGCTGTTTTTT.